These T cell receptor beta chains were read from a single sample in a study of control samples from healthy donors and cancer patients. The protocol was immunoSEQ multiplex PCR, while the TCRdb copy is restricted to in-frame clones and leaves out a portion. The sample contains 15,000 to 20,000 clones, around 84% of which appear only once. Sequenced: PBMCs. These receptors all stem from a woman in her seventies with colorectal cancer. The CDR3 runs from the conserved cysteine through the conserved F or W. The order of the fields is CDR3 protein, CDR3 DNA, V gene, clone size, D gene, J gene. The D gene is left open where the match is weak. Clone sizes are given selectively: once, few, many, or a class where the clone is expanded.

CDR3aa: CASSLNTGGGGYTF
CDR3nt: TGTGCCAGCAGCCTGAATACAGGGGGTGGTGGCTACACCTTC
v_gene: TRBV14
abundance: NA
d_gene: TRBD1
j_gene: TRBJ1-2

CDR3aa: CASSLLPQSSNQPQHF
CDR3nt: TGTGCCAGCAGCCTCCTCCCCCAGAGTAGCAATCAGCCCCAGCATTTT
v_gene: TRBV9
abundance: NA
d_gene: NA
j_gene: TRBJ1-5

CDR3aa: CASSVTGVGQETQYF
CDR3nt: TGTGCCAGCAGTGTGACAGGGGTGGGCCAAGAGACCCAGTACTTC
v_gene: TRBV2
abundance: NA
d_gene: TRBD1
j_gene: TRBJ2-5

CDR3aa: CASSQATENTEAFF
CDR3nt: TGTGCCAGCAGCCAAGCGACAGAGAACACTGAAGCTTTCTTT
v_gene: TRBV4-2
abundance: NA
d_gene: NA
j_gene: TRBJ1-1

CDR3aa: CASSQDVSGAGAQYF
CDR3nt: TGCGCCAGCAGCCAAGATGTCAGCGGGGCAGGGGCCCAGTACTTC
v_gene: TRBV4-3
abundance: NA
d_gene: NA
j_gene: TRBJ2-5

CDR3aa: CASTALSTGNTEAFF
CDR3nt: TGTGCCAGCACCGCTCTCTCAACAGGGAACACTGAAGCTTTCTTT
v_gene: TRBV2
abundance: NA
d_gene: NA
j_gene: TRBJ1-1

CDR3aa: CATSAGGAYEQFF
CDR3nt: TGTGCCACCAGTGCTGGGGGGGCCTATGAGCAGTTCTTC
v_gene: TRBV24-1
abundance: NA
d_gene: NA
j_gene: TRBJ2-1

CDR3aa: CASSDQRGFSYEQYF
CDR3nt: TGTGCCAGCAGCGATCAGCGGGGGTTCTCCTACGAGCAGTACTTC
v_gene: TRBV9
abundance: NA
d_gene: TRBD2
j_gene: TRBJ2-7

CDR3aa: CASSLPGLAEISTDTQYF
CDR3nt: TGTGCCAGCAGCTTACCGGGACTAGCGGAGATTAGCACAGATACGCAGTATTTT
v_gene: TRBV7-2
abundance: NA
d_gene: TRBD2
j_gene: TRBJ2-3

CDR3aa: CASSLGAGMNTEAFF
CDR3nt: TGTGCCAGCAGCTTGGGAGCAGGGATGAACACTGAAGCTTTCTTT
v_gene: TRBV5-4
abundance: NA
d_gene: NA
j_gene: TRBJ1-1

CDR3aa: CASSLATNEKLFF
CDR3nt: TGCGCCAGCAGCCTAGCAACTAATGAAAAACTGTTTTTT
v_gene: TRBV5-1
abundance: NA
d_gene: NA
j_gene: TRBJ1-4

CDR3aa: CAWSANQRGELFF
CDR3nt: TGTGCCTGGAGTGCGAATCAGCGCGGGGAGCTGTTTTTT
v_gene: TRBV30
abundance: NA
d_gene: NA
j_gene: TRBJ2-2

CDR3aa: CASSQTDRSSLSGYTF
CDR3nt: TGCGCCAGCAGCCAAACGGACCGGTCCTCACTATCTGGCTACACCTTC
v_gene: TRBV4-1
abundance: NA
d_gene: NA
j_gene: TRBJ1-2

CDR3aa: CASRAGGGLADTQYF
CDR3nt: TGTGCCAGCCGGGCGGGGGGGGGCCTGGCAGATACGCAGTATTTT
v_gene: TRBV6-5
abundance: NA
d_gene: TRBD2
j_gene: TRBJ2-3

CDR3aa: CASSLAGRGNTIYF
CDR3nt: TGTGCCAGCAGCTTAGCCGGGAGAGGAAACACCATATATTTT
v_gene: TRBV7-9
abundance: few
d_gene: NA
j_gene: TRBJ1-3

CDR3aa: CASSPGQGDEQFF
CDR3nt: TGCGCCAGCAGCCCCGGCCAGGGGGATGAGCAGTTCTTC
v_gene: TRBV4-3
abundance: NA
d_gene: TRBD1
j_gene: TRBJ2-1

CDR3aa: CSASQGAGTEAFF
CDR3nt: TGCAGTGCTAGTCAGGGGGCAGGCACTGAAGCTTTCTTT
v_gene: TRBV20-1
abundance: few
d_gene: TRBD1
j_gene: TRBJ1-1

CDR3aa: CSAKTEFGNTIYF
CDR3nt: TGCAGCGCCAAGACAGAGTTTGGAAACACCATATATTTT
v_gene: TRBV29-1
abundance: NA
d_gene: NA
j_gene: TRBJ1-3

CDR3aa: CASSNGNWGYTF
CDR3nt: TGTGCCAGCAGCAACGGGAACTGGGGCTACACCTTC
v_gene: TRBV9
abundance: NA
d_gene: NA
j_gene: TRBJ1-2

CDR3aa: CASSRAGFEGQETQYF
CDR3nt: TGTGCCAGCAGTCGAGCAGGGTTCGAAGGGCAAGAGACCCAGTACTTC
v_gene: TRBV19
abundance: NA
d_gene: NA
j_gene: TRBJ2-5

CDR3aa: CASTLRTGNTEAFF
CDR3nt: TGTGCCAGCACCCTCAGGACGGGGAACACTGAAGCTTTCTTT
v_gene: TRBV2
abundance: NA
d_gene: NA
j_gene: TRBJ1-1

CDR3aa: CASSVQGGATNEKLFF
CDR3nt: TGTGCCAGCAGCGTACAGGGAGGGGCAACTAATGAAAAACTGTTTTTT
v_gene: TRBV9
abundance: NA
d_gene: NA
j_gene: TRBJ1-4

CDR3aa: CASSIKMGPSTYEQYF
CDR3nt: TGTGCCAGCAGCATCAAAATGGGACCGAGTACCTACGAGCAGTACTTC
v_gene: TRBV21-1
abundance: NA
d_gene: NA
j_gene: TRBJ2-7

CDR3aa: CATSDLRRGETQYF
CDR3nt: TGTGCCACCAGTGATTTGCGCAGGGGAGAGACCCAGTACTTC
v_gene: TRBV24-1
abundance: NA
d_gene: NA
j_gene: TRBJ2-5

CDR3aa: CSVGGTSSGANVLTF
CDR3nt: TGCAGCGTTGGAGGGACCTCCTCTGGGGCCAACGTCCTGACTTTC
v_gene: TRBV29-1
abundance: NA
d_gene: NA
j_gene: TRBJ2-6

CDR3aa: CASSPYALQSPINYGYTF
CDR3nt: TGTGCCAGCAGCCCCTATGCCCTACAGAGCCCGATTAACTATGGCTACACCTTC
v_gene: TRBV11-3
abundance: NA
d_gene: NA
j_gene: TRBJ1-2

CDR3aa: CASRGPDSYEQYF
CDR3nt: TGTGCCAGCAGAGGACCGGACTCCTACGAGCAGTACTTC
v_gene: TRBV5-4
abundance: few
d_gene: NA
j_gene: TRBJ2-7

CDR3aa: CASSSIGSNQPQHF
CDR3nt: TGTGCCAGCAGTTCGATAGGGAGCAATCAGCCCCAGCATTTT
v_gene: TRBV6-6
abundance: once
d_gene: NA
j_gene: TRBJ1-5

CDR3aa: CASSLAGSGTTNEKLFF
CDR3nt: TGCGCCAGCAGCTTGGCTGGGTCTGGGACAACTAATGAAAAACTGTTTTTT
v_gene: TRBV5-1
abundance: NA
d_gene: NA
j_gene: TRBJ1-4

CDR3aa: CAGLAESRNTEAFF
CDR3nt: TGCGCCGGCCTCGCGGAATCGAGGAACACTGAAGCTTTCTTT
v_gene: TRBV5-1
abundance: NA
d_gene: NA
j_gene: TRBJ1-1

CDR3aa: CASALSGNTEAFF
CDR3nt: TGTGCCAGCGCTCTTTCAGGGAACACTGAAGCTTTCTTT
v_gene: TRBV7-3
abundance: NA
d_gene: NA
j_gene: TRBJ1-1

CDR3aa: CASSLDVDTYNSPLHF
CDR3nt: TGTGCCAGCAGCTTGGATGTGGACACCTATAATTCACCCCTCCACTTT
v_gene: TRBV5-4
abundance: few
d_gene: NA
j_gene: TRBJ1-6

CDR3aa: CASSLFGKRYSNQPQHF
CDR3nt: TGTGCCAGCAGCTTATTTGGGAAGAGGTATAGCAATCAGCCCCAGCATTTT
v_gene: TRBV7-2
abundance: NA
d_gene: NA
j_gene: TRBJ1-5

CDR3aa: CSVAPTGGGTEAFF
CDR3nt: TGCAGCGTTGCCCCGACAGGGGGAGGGACTGAAGCTTTCTTT
v_gene: TRBV29-1
abundance: NA
d_gene: TRBD1
j_gene: TRBJ1-1

CDR3aa: CASSPLEPKVKNIQYF
CDR3nt: TGTGCCAGCAGCCCACTAGAGCCCAAAGTCAAAAACATTCAGTACTTC
v_gene: TRBV6-2/TRBV6-3
abundance: NA
d_gene: NA
j_gene: TRBJ2-4

CDR3aa: CASSPHWVNTEAFF
CDR3nt: TGTGCCAGCAGCCCCCACTGGGTGAACACTGAAGCTTTCTTT
v_gene: TRBV9
abundance: NA
d_gene: NA
j_gene: TRBJ1-1

CDR3aa: CGRRPWGPQHF
CDR3nt: TGCGGTAGGAGGCCCTGGGGTCCCCAGCATTTT
v_gene: TRBV19
abundance: once
d_gene: NA
j_gene: TRBJ1-5

CDR3aa: CASSLDKWGRSYEQYF
CDR3nt: TGTGCCAGCAGCTTAGATAAGTGGGGACGGAGCTACGAGCAGTACTTC
v_gene: TRBV11-3
abundance: NA
d_gene: NA
j_gene: TRBJ2-7

CDR3aa: CASSQGGGRGEKLFF
CDR3nt: TGTGCCAGCAGCCAAGGAGGAGGCAGGGGTGAAAAACTGTTTTTT
v_gene: TRBV4-2
abundance: NA
d_gene: NA
j_gene: TRBJ1-4

CDR3aa: CASSPNRERNTEAFF
CDR3nt: TGTGCCAGCAGCCCAAACAGGGAAAGGAACACTGAAGCTTTCTTT
v_gene: TRBV5-4
abundance: NA
d_gene: NA
j_gene: TRBJ1-1

CDR3aa: CASSLGQGSGANVLTF
CDR3nt: TGCGCCAGCAGCTTGGGACAGGGTTCTGGGGCCAACGTCCTGACTTTC
v_gene: TRBV5-1
abundance: NA
d_gene: TRBD1
j_gene: TRBJ2-6

CDR3aa: CASTSLRGNGPQHF
CDR3nt: TGTGCCAGCACGTCCTTGAGGGGGAATGGGCCCCAGCATTTT
v_gene: TRBV21-1
abundance: NA
d_gene: NA
j_gene: TRBJ1-5

CDR3aa: CSVVPRWGSTEAFF
CDR3nt: TGCAGCGTTGTCCCCCGGTGGGGGTCCACTGAAGCTTTCTTT
v_gene: TRBV29-1
abundance: once
d_gene: NA
j_gene: TRBJ1-1

CDR3aa: CASTILGGEKLFF
CDR3nt: TGTGCCAGCACTATTCTGGGGGGAGAAAAACTGTTTTTT
v_gene: TRBV7-9
abundance: NA
d_gene: NA
j_gene: TRBJ1-4

CDR3aa: CASSLGQGVAQPQHF
CDR3nt: TGTGCCAGCAGCTTGGGTCAGGGCGTGGCCCAGCCCCAGCATTTT
v_gene: TRBV5-5
abundance: NA
d_gene: NA
j_gene: TRBJ1-5

CDR3aa: CASSTPPGENEQFF
CDR3nt: TGTGCCAGCAGTACCCCGCCAGGGGAAAATGAGCAGTTCTTC
v_gene: TRBV6-2/TRBV6-3
abundance: few
d_gene: NA
j_gene: TRBJ2-1

CDR3aa: CASSPNSGSTQYF
CDR3nt: TGTGCCAGCAGTCCCAATAGCGGGAGTACGCAGTATTTT
v_gene: TRBV6-5
abundance: NA
d_gene: TRBD2
j_gene: TRBJ2-3

CDR3aa: CASSLPGTGEHEQYF
CDR3nt: TGTGCCAGCAGCTTACCGGGGACAGGGGAACACGAGCAGTACTTC
v_gene: TRBV11-3
abundance: NA
d_gene: TRBD1
j_gene: TRBJ2-7

CDR3aa: CASWRGNQPQHF
CDR3nt: TGCGCCAGCTGGCGAGGTAATCAGCCCCAGCATTTT
v_gene: TRBV5-1
abundance: NA
d_gene: NA
j_gene: TRBJ1-5

CDR3aa: CSVEDMTGVNSYEQYF
CDR3nt: TGCAGCGTTGAAGATATGACAGGGGTAAATTCCTACGAGCAGTACTTC
v_gene: TRBV29-1
abundance: NA
d_gene: TRBD1
j_gene: TRBJ2-7